This TCR beta chain was observed in a study of beta chain features in type 1 diabetes. About the study: Regarding age, gender and cell yields, patients proved similar to healthy donors. Findings and limits, study-wide: Patients with type 1 diabetes carried fewer insertions and had more deletions at their VDJ junctions.

The sequenced template was cDNA made from the entire isolated RNA. Assay used: immunoSEQ multiplex PCR; TCRdb lists only in-frame clones, some missing. The sample lists fewer than 650,000 clones; 15% to 19% were seen once. V was clipped by 1 base and J by 2 bases; unmatched bases: 2. Germline CDR1 reads SGHAT; CDR2 reads FQNNGV. This CDR3 has 14 amino acids. This clone was recorded a few times. The antigen is undetermined. This receptor was taken from a man aged 18 to 29 in good health. This chain joins TRBV11-2 and TRBJ2-7; 7 bases line up with TRBD1. Material for sequencing was naive CD4+ T cells from blood. The CDR3 reads CASSLVQGAYEQYF. The CDR3 DNA reads as TGTGCCAGCAGCTTAGTCCAGGGGGCCTACGAGCAGTACTTC.